The sequence of this T cell receptor beta chain was determined in a study of T-cell memory formation after mild COVID-19. Overall study results and limits: Clones contracting over day 15 to 85 were CD4/CD8 balanced, with later expanders leaning CD4+. Of the contracting clones, CD4+ ones lay mainly in CM and EM, and CD8+ ones in EMRA.

With regard to this clonotype: The antigen is not known.

V was clipped by 3 bases and J by 2 bases; unmatched bases: 6. Per germline, CDR1 MGHRA and CDR2 YSYEKL. The CDR3 is 16 amino acids. Constant-segment primers were used for 5'RACE, and the resulting TCR alpha and TCR beta cDNA libraries carried sample barcodes and UMIs. TCRdb analysed the 5' RACE reads with MiXCR anew, one entry per CDR3 protein. This sample yields roughly 340,000 distinct CDR3 sequences, of which 20% to 25% are seen a single time; around 23% belongs to the top ten. The sequenced sample consisted of PBMCs or a T cell subset sorted from them (not recorded which). The chain joins TRBV4-1 to TRBJ1-5, with 8 bases fitting TRBD1. The sequence was obtained from a man between 18 and 35 years old who had mild COVID-19 (a few samples of this study predate the infection). Cell type and time point are not known. CDR3 sequence reads: CASSQAGGRGNQPQHF. The CDR3 DNA is TGCGCCAGCAGCCAGGCAGGGGGCAGAGGCAATCAGCCCCAGCATTTT.